The 28 T cell receptor beta chains below were found in one sample sequenced in a study of blood T cell repertoires in COVID-19. The protocol was immunoSEQ multiplex PCR, while the TCRdb copy is restricted to in-frame clones and leaves out a portion. In the table there are 450,000 or so clones, approximately 90% of which are singletons. Material for sequencing was peripheral blood. The receptor source for this set is a man younger than 35 with COVID-19, enrolled during active disease.

This rearrangement joins TRBV6-5 to TRBJ2-5, with 9 bases that match TRBD2. V lost 6 bases, J lost 4 bases, and 3 bases stayed unmatched. The CDR3 totals 13 residues. In germline, CDR1 is MNHEY, CDR2 SVGAGI. CDR3 in amino acids: CASRVAGAETQYF. CDR3 DNA: TGTGCCAGCAGGGTAGCGGGAGCAGAGACCCAGTACTTC.

Written as DNA, the CDR3 is TGTGCCAGCAGCGTAGGGGTAGCGGGGGGCCAGGGAGAGACCCAGTACTTC. Translation: CASSVGVAGGQGETQYF. The chain couples TRBV9 to TRBJ2-5; the match to TRBD2 covers 10 bases. Germline V gene lookup returns CDR1 SGDLS and CDR2 YYNGEE. CDR3 size: 17 residues. V lost 0 bases, J lost 4 bases, and 9 bases stayed unmatched.

This chain connects TRBV9 to TRBJ2-7; 10 bases line up with TRBD1. The CDR3 totals 16 residues. V was pared by 0 bases and J by 6 bases, with 9 bases of the junction left unmatched. In germline, CDR1 is SGDLS, CDR2 YYNGEE. The CDR3 region is CASSVAPGQGYREQYF. The CDR3 nucleotides read TGTGCCAGCAGCGTAGCTCCGGGACAGGGGTATCGCGAGCAGTACTTC.

As for this clone: Sequence at one end of the junction differs from germline and may be a read error. The rearrangement joins TRBV7-7 to TRBJ2-2, with 12 bases that match TRBD1. CDR3 length: 17 amino acids. Germline CDR1 is SSHAT and CDR2 is FNYEAQ (reference sequence). The CDR3 DNA reads TGTGCTAGCAGCCCTGGGGGACAGGGGGCTTTCACCGGGGAGCTGTTTTTT. It translates to CASSPGGQGAFTGELFF.

The rearrangement links TRBV7-6 to TRBJ2-2, with TRBD1 identical over 9 bases. CDR1 is SGHVS and CDR2 is FNYEAQ in the germline V gene. Trimming removed 9 bases from V and 3 bases from J; junction bases left unmatched: 5. The CDR3 is made up of 14 amino acids. CDR3 residues: CASSGQGYTGELFF. The DNA for the CDR3 is TGTGCCAGTTCGGGACAGGGTTACACCGGGGAGCTGTTTTTT.

This chain joins TRBV11-2 and TRBJ2-1; D is perhaps TRBD2 (5 bases). The CDR3 loop spans 14 amino acids. Germline V gene data show CDR1 as SGHAT and CDR2 as FQNNGV. The ends were cut back, 5 bases at V and 8 bases at J, with 16 bases in the middle. Here the CDR3 reads CASSRRASGDEQFF. The CDR3 DNA follows: TGTGCCAGCAGCCGCCGAGCCTCCGGGGATGAGCAGTTCTTC.

This clone was recorded a few times. V is TRBV12-3 or TRBV12-4 and J is TRBJ1-2; no clear D gene. This CDR3 is built from 13 residues. Between the trimmed V and J ends, which lost 3 bases and 3 bases, there was a span of 8 bases. The DNA for the CDR3 is TGTGCCAGCAGTTTTTGGAGGGACTATGGCTACACCTTC. Translating it yields CASSFWRDYGYTF.

This chain links TRBV9 with TRBJ2-5; maybe TRBD1 (5 bases). V was cut by 0 bases and J by 6 bases, with 12 bases left in between. Germline assignment: CDR1 SGDLS and CDR2 YYNGEE. CDR3 size: 14 residues. The CDR3 nucleotides are TGTGCCAGCAGCGTAGACCCAGGGATGCAGACCCAGTACTTC. Residues: CASSVDPGMQTQYF. The full variable domain, in which reference TRBV9 and TRBJ2-5 provide the parts outside the CDR3, is DSGVTQTPKHLITATGQRVTLRCSPRSGDLSVYWYQQSLDQGLQFLIQYYNGEERAKGNILERFSAQQFPDLHSELNLSSLELGDSALYFCASSVDPGMQTQYFGPGTRLLVL.

The rearrangement joins TRBV11-2 to TRBJ2-2; D uncertain. The CDR3 is 13 residues long. Germline values: CDR1 SGHAT, CDR2 FQNNGV. Trimming left V 3 bases short and J 7 bases short, with 9 bases between. CDR3 coding DNA: TGTGCCAGCAGCTTGGCGGAAATCGGGGAGCTGTTTTTT. Its translation is CASSLAEIGELFF.

J is TRBJ2-5 and V is TRBV5-4; D may be TRBD1 (6 bases). The CDR3 is 12 residues long. Germline CDR1 and CDR2: SGHNT and YYREEE (reference sequence). Trimming pared 5 bases from V and 10 bases from J, leaving 15 bases between. CDR3 region: CASSSPLGGQYF. As DNA, the CDR3 is TGTGCCAGCAGTTCCCCTTTAGGGGGCCAGTACTTC.

The rearrangement uses TRBV7-8 and TRBJ2-3; the match to TRBD2 covers 15 bases. The V segment lost 5 bases and the J segment 5 bases; nucleotides outside the gene matches: 5. The CDR3 contains 16 residues. The germline V gene has CDR1 SGHVS and CDR2 FQNEAQ. The DNA of the CDR3 is TGTGCCAGCAGCCCTGGGACTAGCGGGGGGTTAGATACGCAGTATTTT. Translating gives CASSPGTSGGLDTQYF. Full variable domain (rest looked up from reference TRBV7-8 and TRBJ2-3): GAGVSQSPRYKVAKRGQDVALRCDPISGHVSLFWYQQALGQGPEFLTYFQNEAQLDKSGLPSDRFFAERPEGSVSTLKIQRTQQEDSAVYLCASSPGTSGGLDTQYFGPGTRLTVL.

The chain recombines TRBV9 with TRBJ2-1; 11 positions agree with TRBD2. Trimming cost V 0 bases and J 5 bases; bases outside gene matches: 10. Germline CDR1 is SGDLS and CDR2 is YYNGEE. The CDR3 has 18 residues. The CDR3 nucleotides read TGTGCCAGCAGCGTAGAGACTAGCGGGAAATATATGGACAATGAGCAGTTCTTC. Protein: CASSVETSGKYMDNEQFF.

The gene calls are TRBV15 and TRBJ1-4, with 7 bases lining up with TRBD1. CDR1 is LNHNV, CDR2 YYDKDF, per germline (reference sequence). This CDR3 is 14 amino acids long. V was clipped by 9 bases and J by 4 bases; unmatched bases: 8. The DNA of the CDR3 is TGTGCCACAAGCCCCGGGACAGTTAATGAAAAACTGTTTTTT. It codes for CATSPGTVNEKLFF.

This chain uses TRBV5-6 with TRBJ1-1, with 7 bases identical to TRBD1. This CDR3 has 15 residues. Germline V gene sequence: CDR1 SGHDT, CDR2 YYEEEE. V gave up 8 bases and J gave up 4 bases; unmatched junction bases: 14. The CDR3 region is CASSKPRQGRTEAFF. Written as DNA, the CDR3 is TGTGCCAGTTCAAAGCCCCGACAGGGACGCACTGAAGCTTTCTTT.

The V call is TRBV19, the J call TRBJ1-5; weak D call: TRBD1 (5 bases). Germline V lookup: CDR1 LNHDA, CDR2 SQIVND (reference sequence). The CDR3 totals 17 residues. V lost 0 bases, J lost 4 bases, and 16 bases lay in between. CDR3 bases: TGTGCCAGTAGTATAGATCTGATTGGGGGGTGGAATCAGCCCCAGCATTTT. Translation gives CASSIDLIGGWNQPQHF.

This chain links TRBV2 with TRBJ2-3; 9 positions match TRBD2. This CDR3 is 16 amino acids long. The germline V gene has CDR1 SNHLY and CDR2 FYNNEI. Unmatched junction bases numbered 5, after V lost 2 bases and J lost 2 bases. This chain's CDR3 is CASSEFLAGITDTQYF. The CDR3 region has the DNA TGTGCCAGCAGTGAATTCCTAGCGGGAATCACAGATACGCAGTATTTT.

The chain combines TRBV4-1 with TRBJ2-3; 8 bases map to TRBD2. Losses at the gene ends were 7 bases for V and 9 bases for J; bases not matched to a gene: 21. The CDR3 covers 17 residues. From germline, CDR1 is MGHRA and CDR2 YSYEKL. CDR3 coding DNA: TGCGCCAGCACCATCTCGCCCATAGCGGGCGGGGGGCGGACGCAGTATTTT. It translates to CASTISPIAGGGRTQYF.

The chain carries TRBV5-5 and TRBJ1-2, with no clear D. The CDR3 is made up of 13 amino acids. Between the trimmed V and J ends, which lost 4 bases and 4 bases, there was a span of 11 bases. CDR1 SGHKS and CDR2 YYEKEE come from the germline V gene (reference sequence). The CDR3 region is CASSQNYRYGYTF. For the CDR3, the DNA is TGTGCCAGCAGCCAGAACTACCGCTATGGCTACACCTTC.

This chain links TRBV10-3 with TRBJ2-5; a possible D gene is TRBD2 (5 bases). V shed 3 bases and J shed 7 bases, with 12 bases lying between them. Germline V gives CDR1 ENHRY, CDR2 SYGVKD. The length of the CDR3 is 13 residues. The CDR3 region is CAISDSKEVTQYF. The CDR3 DNA follows: TGTGCCATCAGTGACTCAAAGGAGGTGACCCAGTACTTC.

The chain joins TRBV30 to TRBJ2-1; D possibly corresponds to TRBD2 (6 bases). The CDR3 extends over 14 amino acids. The germline V gene has CDR1 GTSNPN and CDR2 SVGIG (reference sequence). V was clipped by 2 bases and J by 0 bases, with 8 bases between them. CDR3 region: CAWSRGNSYNEQFF. The DNA for the CDR3 is TGTGCCTGGAGTCGGGGGAACTCCTACAATGAGCAGTTCTTC.

The gene calls are TRBV9 and TRBJ2-5; D possibly corresponds to TRBD1 (6 bases). V was shortened by 0 bases and J by 5 bases, with 17 bases between the two germline ends. This CDR3 contains 16 residues. Germline CDR1 and CDR2: SGDLS and YYNGEE. The CDR3 DNA follows: TGTGCCAGCAGCGTAGGAACTTTCCAGGGGATCGAGACCCAGTACTTC. This codes for CASSVGTFQGIETQYF.

The chain uses TRBV5-4 and TRBJ2-1; perhaps TRBD2 as D (6 bases). Germline V CDR1 and CDR2: SGHNT, YYREEE (reference sequence). The CDR3 is made up of 15 amino acids. The V gene lost 1 base and the J gene lost 8 bases, with 16 bases spanning the gap. CDR3 DNA sequence: TGTGCCAGCAGCTTGTCGGGGGATGAAGCCTATGAGCAGTTCTTC. The encoded protein is CASSLSGDEAYEQFF.

The CDR3 protein is CASSLPTRTDTQYF. Here the CDR3 DNA reads TGCGCCAGCAGCTTGCCCACTCGCACAGATACGCAGTATTTT. This chain joins TRBV5-1 and TRBJ2-3; D ambiguous. The germline CDR1 and CDR2 sequences are SGHRS and YFSETQ. The CDR3 sequence is 14 residues long. V gave up 1 base and J gave up 1 base, with 7 bases separating them.

This clone was seen once. The chain links TRBV19 to TRBJ2-2, with TRBD2 matching over 9 bases. Trimming at V came to 5 bases and at J to 7 bases, leaving 8 bases not matched to a gene. CDR3 length: 15 residues. Germline V gene lookup returns CDR1 LNHDA and CDR2 SQIVND (reference sequence). CDR3 protein: CASSSEGLAVGELFF. For the CDR3, the DNA is TGTGCCAGTAGTTCCGAGGGACTAGCAGTCGGGGAGCTGTTTTTT. Full variable domain (outside the CDR3, taken from reference TRBV19 and TRBJ2-2): DGGITQSPKYLFRKEGQNVTLSCEQNLNHDAMYWYRQDPGQGLRLIYYSQIVNDFQKGDIAEGYSVSREKKESFPLTVTSAQKNPTAFYLCASSSEGLAVGELFFGEGSRLTVL.

V and J are TRBV19 and TRBJ2-1; TRBD2 aligns across 11 bases. The CDR3 has 14 amino acids. V lost 9 bases and J lost 5; bases outside the gene matches: 6. CDR1 and CDR2 (germline): LNHDA, SQIVND (reference sequence). As DNA, the CDR3 is TGTGCCAGCCATAGCGGGGGGGCTCACAATGAGCAGTTCTTC. Translated: CASHSGGAHNEQFF.

The sample holds a few counts of this clone. The chain combines TRBV7-8 with TRBJ2-7; no reliable D call. The V gene's germline CDR1 is SGHVS and CDR2 FQNEAQ. Trimming left V 0 bases short and J 7 bases short, with 7 bases between. This CDR3 region has 12 residues. Here the CDR3 DNA reads TGTGCCAGCAGCTTAGCCTCAGGAGAGCAGTACTTC. As protein: CASSLASGEQYF.

J is TRBJ1-2 and V is TRBV29-1, with a possible D match to TRBD1 (6 bases). There are 15 residues in the CDR3. The germline CDR1 and CDR2 sequences are SQVTM and ANQGSEA. The V end was cut by 3 bases, the J end by 2 bases, with 16 bases between. This CDR3 reads CSVDYFRGLNYGYTF. In DNA form, the CDR3 reads TGCAGCGTTGATTATTTCAGGGGCCTGAACTATGGCTACACCTTC.

J is TRBJ1-2 and V is TRBV5-4; 7 positions match TRBD1. CDR1 is SGHNT and CDR2 is YYREEE in the germline V gene (reference sequence). This CDR3 has 13 residues. The junction had 9 bases not matched to a gene; V was cut back by 9 bases and J by 4 bases. As DNA, the CDR3 is TGTGCCACAGGACAGGTTCTGGGCTATGGCTACACCTTC. As protein: CATGQVLGYGYTF.